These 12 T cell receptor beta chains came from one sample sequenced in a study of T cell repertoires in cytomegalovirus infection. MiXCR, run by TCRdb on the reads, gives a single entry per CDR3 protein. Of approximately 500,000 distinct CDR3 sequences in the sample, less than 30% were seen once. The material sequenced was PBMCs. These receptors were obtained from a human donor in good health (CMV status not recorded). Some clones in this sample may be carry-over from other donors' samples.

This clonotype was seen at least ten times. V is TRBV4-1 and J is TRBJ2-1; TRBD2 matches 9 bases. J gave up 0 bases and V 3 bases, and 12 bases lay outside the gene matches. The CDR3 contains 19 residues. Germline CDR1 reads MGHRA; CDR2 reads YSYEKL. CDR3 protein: CASSHLPQGGRVSYNEQFF. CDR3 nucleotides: TGCGCCAGCAGCCACCTCCCCCAGGGCGGGAGGGTCTCCTACAATGAGCAGTTCTTC.

The CDR3 here is CSASETGVSNQPQHF. CDR3 DNA: TGCAGTGCTAGCGAGACAGGGGTTAGCAATCAGCCCCAGCATTTT. J is TRBJ1-5 and V is TRBV20-1; the match to TRBD1 covers 8 bases. Germline lookup yields CDR1 DFQATT and CDR2 SNEGSKA (reference sequence). The CDR3 spans 15 residues. V lost 3 bases to trimming and J lost 0 bases; unmatched junction nucleotides: 4.

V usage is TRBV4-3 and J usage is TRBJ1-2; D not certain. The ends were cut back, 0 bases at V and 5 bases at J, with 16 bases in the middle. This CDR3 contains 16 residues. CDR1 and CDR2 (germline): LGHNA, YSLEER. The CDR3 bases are TGCGCCAGCAGCCAAGACGGTGATGTTCACGGATATGGCTACACCTTC. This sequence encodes CASSQDGDVHGYGYTF.

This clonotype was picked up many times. In DNA, the CDR3 is TGTGCCAGCAGCCCGGGGCCCCATCAGCCCCAGCATTTT. It is translated as CASSPGPHQPQHF. The chain combines TRBV7-9 with TRBJ1-5; D possibly corresponds to TRBD1 (5 bases). Germline CDR1 and CDR2: SEHNR and FQNEAQ (reference sequence). Trimming left V 5 bases short and J 5 bases short, with 10 bases between. This CDR3 contains 13 residues.

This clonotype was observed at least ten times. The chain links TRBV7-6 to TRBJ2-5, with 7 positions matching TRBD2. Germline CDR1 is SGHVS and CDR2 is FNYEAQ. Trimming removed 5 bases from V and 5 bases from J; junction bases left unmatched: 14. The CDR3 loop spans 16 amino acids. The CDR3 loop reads CASSRSTSGVWETQYF. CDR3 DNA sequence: TGTGCCAGCAGCCGTTCGACCAGCGGGGTTTGGGAGACCCAGTACTTC.

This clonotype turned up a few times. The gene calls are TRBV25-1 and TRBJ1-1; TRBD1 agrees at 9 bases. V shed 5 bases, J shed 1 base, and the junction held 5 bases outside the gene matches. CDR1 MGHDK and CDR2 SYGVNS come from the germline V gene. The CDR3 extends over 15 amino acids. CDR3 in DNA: TGTGCCAGCAGTCAACAGGGGGCTGGGAACACTGAAGCTTTCTTT. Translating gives CASSQQGAGNTEAFF.

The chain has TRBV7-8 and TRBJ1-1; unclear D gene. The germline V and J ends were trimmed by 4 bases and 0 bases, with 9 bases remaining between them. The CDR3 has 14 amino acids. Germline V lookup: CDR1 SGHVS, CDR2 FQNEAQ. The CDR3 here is CASSSTELNTEAFF. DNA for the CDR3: TGTGCCAGCAGCTCGACCGAATTGAACACTGAAGCTTTCTTT.

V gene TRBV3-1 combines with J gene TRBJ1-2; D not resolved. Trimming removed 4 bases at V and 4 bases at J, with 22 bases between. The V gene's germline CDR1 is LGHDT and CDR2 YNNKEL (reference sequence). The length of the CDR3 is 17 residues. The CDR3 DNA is TGTGCCAGCAGCCCTCAACCCGACGGATATAGGCCCTATGGCTACACCTTC. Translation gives CASSPQPDGYRPYGYTF.

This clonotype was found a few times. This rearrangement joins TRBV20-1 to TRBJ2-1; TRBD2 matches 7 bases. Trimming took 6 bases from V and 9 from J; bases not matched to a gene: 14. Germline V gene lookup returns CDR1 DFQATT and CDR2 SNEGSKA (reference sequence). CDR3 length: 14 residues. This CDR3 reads CSAPPGGEGVEQFF. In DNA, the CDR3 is TGCAGTGCGCCTCCTGGCGGGGAGGGTGTTGAGCAGTTCTTC.

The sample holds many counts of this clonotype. In DNA, the CDR3 is TGTGCCAGCAGTGAAAATACAGCCCTCTCCTACGAGCAGTACTTC. Translating it yields CASSENTALSYEQYF. The chain recombines TRBV6-1 with TRBJ2-7; D not resolved. The length of the CDR3 is 15 residues. V dropped 2 bases and J dropped 0 bases, with 11 bases sitting between them. Germline V CDR1 and CDR2: MNHNS, SASEGT.

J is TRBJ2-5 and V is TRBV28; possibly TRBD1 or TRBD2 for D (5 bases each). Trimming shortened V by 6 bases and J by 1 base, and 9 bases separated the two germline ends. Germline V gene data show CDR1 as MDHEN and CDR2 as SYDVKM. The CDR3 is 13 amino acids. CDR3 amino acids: CASRTGTQETQYF. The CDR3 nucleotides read TGTGCCAGCAGAACCGGGACCCAAGAGACCCAGTACTTC.

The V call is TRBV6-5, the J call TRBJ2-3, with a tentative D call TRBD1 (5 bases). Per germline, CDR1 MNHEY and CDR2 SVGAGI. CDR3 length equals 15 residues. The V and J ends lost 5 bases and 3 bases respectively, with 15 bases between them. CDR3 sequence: CASSPDSPRTDTQYF. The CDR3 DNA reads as TGTGCCAGCAGTCCAGACAGCCCTAGGACAGATACGCAGTATTTT.